This record concerns one T cell receptor beta chain sequence. The antigen is undetermined. The entry originates in a study of beta chain features in type 1 diabetes. Notes on the study in general: For patients, the naive, central memory and Treg TCRB repertoires appeared more alike than for healthy donors.

cDNA synthesis used the whole RNA isolate, giving expressed TCRB sequences. Assay used: immunoSEQ multiplex PCR; TCRdb lists only in-frame clones, some missing. The repertoire has hundreds of thousands of clones, around a sixth of them found once; the top ten carry about 0.086%. Sorting produced populations that all topped 98% purity. CDR3 length equals 12 residues. CDR1 GTSNPN and CDR2 SVGIG come from the germline V gene (reference sequence). Trimming cost V 1 base and J 3 bases, with 3 bases left between them. The TCR sequence derives from a man younger than 30 in good health. The rearrangement links TRBV30 to TRBJ1-4; D not certain. The sequenced sample was naive CD4+ T cells from blood. The CDR3 sequence: CAWSGSNEKLFF. Here the CDR3 DNA reads TGTGCCTGGAGTGGGTCTAATGAAAAACTGTTTTTT.